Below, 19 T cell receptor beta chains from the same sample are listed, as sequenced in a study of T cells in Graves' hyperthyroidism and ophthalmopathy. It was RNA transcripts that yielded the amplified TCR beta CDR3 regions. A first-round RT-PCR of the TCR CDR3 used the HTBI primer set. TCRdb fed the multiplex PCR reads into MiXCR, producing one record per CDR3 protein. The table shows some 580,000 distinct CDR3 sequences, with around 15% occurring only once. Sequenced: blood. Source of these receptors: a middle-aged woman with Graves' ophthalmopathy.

CDR3: CASSPGGGSLSYEQYF. DNA of the CDR3: TGTGCCAGCAGCCCCGGGGGCGGGAGCCTCTCCTACGAGCAGTACTTC. The rearrangement joins TRBV27 to TRBJ2-7, with D tentatively TRBD2 (7 bases). Deletions cut 6 bases from V and 0 bases from J, with 18 bases between. The germline V gene has CDR1 MNHEY and CDR2 SMNVEV (reference sequence). CDR3 length equals 16 residues.

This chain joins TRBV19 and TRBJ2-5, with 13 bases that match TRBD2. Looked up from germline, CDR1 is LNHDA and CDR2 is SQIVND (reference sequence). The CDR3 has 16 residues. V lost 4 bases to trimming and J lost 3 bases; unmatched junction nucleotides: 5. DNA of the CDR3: TGTGCCAGTAGTACATCCGGGACTAGCGGGGAAGAGACCCAGTACTTC. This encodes CASSTSGTSGEETQYF. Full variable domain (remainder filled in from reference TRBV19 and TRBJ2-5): DGGITQSPKYLFRKEGQNVTLSCEQNLNHDAMYWYRQDPGQGLRLIYYSQIVNDFQKGDIAEGYSVSREKKESFPLTVTSAQKNPTAFYLCASSTSGTSGEETQYFGPGTRLLVL.

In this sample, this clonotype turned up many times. This chain's CDR3 is CASSLGIVARNTIYF. DNA for the CDR3: TGTGCCAGCAGCTTAGGTATCGTGGCCCGAAACACCATATATTTT. The rearrangement joins TRBV7-2 to TRBJ1-3, with D hard to call. The CDR3 loop spans 15 amino acids. Trimming took 1 base from V and 5 from J, leaving 12 bases between them. CDR1 is SGHTA and CDR2 is FQGNSA in the germline V gene.

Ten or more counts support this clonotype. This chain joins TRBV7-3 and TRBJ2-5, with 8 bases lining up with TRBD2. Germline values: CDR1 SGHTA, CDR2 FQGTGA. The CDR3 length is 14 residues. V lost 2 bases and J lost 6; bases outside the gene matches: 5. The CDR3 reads CASSLGAGDKTQYF. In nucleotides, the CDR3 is TGTGCCAGCAGCTTAGGAGCGGGAGATAAGACCCAGTACTTC.

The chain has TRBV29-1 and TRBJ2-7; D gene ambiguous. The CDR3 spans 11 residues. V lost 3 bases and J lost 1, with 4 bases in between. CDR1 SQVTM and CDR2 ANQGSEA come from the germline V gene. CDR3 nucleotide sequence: TGCAGCGTTGATATTTCCTACGAGCAGTACTTC. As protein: CSVDISYEQYF.

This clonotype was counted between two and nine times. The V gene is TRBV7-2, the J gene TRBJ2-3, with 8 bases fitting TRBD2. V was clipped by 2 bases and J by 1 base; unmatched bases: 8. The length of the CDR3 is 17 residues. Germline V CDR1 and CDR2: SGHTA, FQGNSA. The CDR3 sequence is CASSLLTGGPGTDTQYF. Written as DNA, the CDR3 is TGTGCCAGCAGCTTATTAACGGGAGGGCCGGGCACAGATACGCAGTATTTT.

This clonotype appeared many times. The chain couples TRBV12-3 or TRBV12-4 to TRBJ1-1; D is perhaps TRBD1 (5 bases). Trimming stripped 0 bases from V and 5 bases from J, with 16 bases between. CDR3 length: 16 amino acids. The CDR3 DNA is TGTGCCAGCAGTTTAGCGTTAGGGCAGGGTCAAACTGAAGCTTTCTTT. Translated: CASSLALGQGQTEAFF.

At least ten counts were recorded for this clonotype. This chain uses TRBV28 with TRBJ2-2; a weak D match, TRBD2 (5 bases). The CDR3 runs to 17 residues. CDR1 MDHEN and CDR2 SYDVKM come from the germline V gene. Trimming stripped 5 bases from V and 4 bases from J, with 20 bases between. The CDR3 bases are TGTGCCAGCAGTCAGCCGGGATCCAGCCCCTTCACCGGGGAGCTGTTTTTT. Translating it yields CASSQPGSSPFTGELFF.

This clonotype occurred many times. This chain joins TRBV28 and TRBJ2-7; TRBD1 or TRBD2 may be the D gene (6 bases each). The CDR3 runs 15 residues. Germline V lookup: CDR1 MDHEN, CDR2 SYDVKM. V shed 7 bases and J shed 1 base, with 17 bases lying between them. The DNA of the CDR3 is TGTGCCAGCAAGCTAGGAGGGGGGCTTTCCTACGAGCAGTACTTC. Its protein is CASKLGGGLSYEQYF.

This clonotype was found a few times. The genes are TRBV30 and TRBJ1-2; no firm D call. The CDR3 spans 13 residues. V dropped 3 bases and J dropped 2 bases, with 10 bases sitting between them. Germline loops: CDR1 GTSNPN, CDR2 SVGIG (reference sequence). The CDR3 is CAWSAGPNYGYTF. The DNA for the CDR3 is TGTGCCTGGAGCGCCGGGCCAAACTATGGCTACACCTTC.

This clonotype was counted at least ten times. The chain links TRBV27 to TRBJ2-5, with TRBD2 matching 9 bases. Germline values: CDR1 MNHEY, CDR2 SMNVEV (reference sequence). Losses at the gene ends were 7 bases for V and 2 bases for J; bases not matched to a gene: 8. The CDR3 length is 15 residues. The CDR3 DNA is TGTGCCAGCAAAAGTTTGGGACTAGCACAAGAGACCCAGTACTTC. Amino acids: CASKSLGLAQETQYF.

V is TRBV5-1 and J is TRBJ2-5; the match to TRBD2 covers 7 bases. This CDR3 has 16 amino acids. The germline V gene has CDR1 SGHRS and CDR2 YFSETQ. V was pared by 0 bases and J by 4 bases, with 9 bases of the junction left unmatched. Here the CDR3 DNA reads TGCGCCAGCAGCTTGGTGTGGGGGGGAGGCGGAGAGACCCAGTACTTC. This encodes CASSLVWGGGGETQYF.

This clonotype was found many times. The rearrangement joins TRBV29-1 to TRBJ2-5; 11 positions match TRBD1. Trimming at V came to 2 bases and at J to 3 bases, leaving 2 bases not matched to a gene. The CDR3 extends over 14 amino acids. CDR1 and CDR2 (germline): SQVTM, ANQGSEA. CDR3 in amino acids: CSVERGQGEETQYF. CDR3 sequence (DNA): TGCAGCGTTGAAAGGGGACAGGGGGAAGAGACCCAGTACTTC. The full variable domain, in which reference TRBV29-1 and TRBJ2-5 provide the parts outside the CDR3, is SAVISQKPSRDICQRGTSLTIQCQVDSQVTMMFWYRQQPGQSLTLIATANQGSEATYESGFVIDKFPISRPNLTFSTLTVSNMSPEDSSIYLCSVERGQGEETQYFGPGTRLLVL.

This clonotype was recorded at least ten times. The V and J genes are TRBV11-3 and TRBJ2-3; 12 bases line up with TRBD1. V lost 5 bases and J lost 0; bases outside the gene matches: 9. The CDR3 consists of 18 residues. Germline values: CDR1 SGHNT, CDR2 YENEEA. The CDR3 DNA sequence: TGTGCCAGCAGCCACCGGGACAGGGGGCCCTCAAGCACAGATACGCAGTATTTT. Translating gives CASSHRDRGPSSTDTQYF.

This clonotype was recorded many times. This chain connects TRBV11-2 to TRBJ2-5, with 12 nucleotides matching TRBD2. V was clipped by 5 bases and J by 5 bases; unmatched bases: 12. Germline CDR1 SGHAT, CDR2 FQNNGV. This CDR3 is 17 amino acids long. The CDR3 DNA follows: TGTGCCAGCAGCCCCTTGGGGCTAGCGGGAGGGCTGGAGACCCAGTACTTC. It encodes CASSPLGLAGGLETQYF.

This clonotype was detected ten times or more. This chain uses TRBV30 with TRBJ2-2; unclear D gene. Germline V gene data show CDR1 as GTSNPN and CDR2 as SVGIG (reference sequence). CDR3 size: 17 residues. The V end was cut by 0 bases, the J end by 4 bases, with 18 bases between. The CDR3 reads CAWSVDGGLLSTGELFF. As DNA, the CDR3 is TGTGCCTGGAGTGTAGATGGTGGCCTTTTATCCACCGGGGAGCTGTTTTTT.

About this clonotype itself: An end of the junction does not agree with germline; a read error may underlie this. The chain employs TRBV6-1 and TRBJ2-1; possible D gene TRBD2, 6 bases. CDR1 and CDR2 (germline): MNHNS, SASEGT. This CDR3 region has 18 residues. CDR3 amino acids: CASSRLWGRREPENEQCF. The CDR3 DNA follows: TGTGCCAGCAGCCGCCTCTGGGGGAGACGGGAGCCAGAAAATGAGCAGTGCTTC.

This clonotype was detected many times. Written as DNA, the CDR3 is TGTGCCAGCAGCGCCGACAGGGAATCGGGTGAGCAGTTCTTC. Translation: CASSADRESGEQFF. The chain is built from TRBV9 and TRBJ2-1, with 7 bases identical to TRBD1. After removal of 3 bases from V and 9 bases from J, the junction contained 9 bases not matched to a gene. The CDR3 is 14 amino acids. Germline-derived CDR1 and CDR2 are SGDLS and YYNGEE. Complete variable domain (other parts from reference TRBV9 and TRBJ2-1): DSGVTQTPKHLITATGQRVTLRCSPRSGDLSVYWYQQSLDQGLQFLIQYYNGEERAKGNILERFSAQQFPDLHSELNLSSLELGDSALYFCASSADRESGEQFFGPGTRLTVL.

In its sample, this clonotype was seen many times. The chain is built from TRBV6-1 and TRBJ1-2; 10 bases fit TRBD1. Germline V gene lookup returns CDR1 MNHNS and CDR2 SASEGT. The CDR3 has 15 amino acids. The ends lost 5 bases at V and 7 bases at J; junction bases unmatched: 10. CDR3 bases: TGTGCCAGCAGTCACCCCCGGGGACAGGGGTCTGGCTACACCTTC. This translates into CASSHPRGQGSGYTF.